The 11 T cell receptor beta chains given below trace back to one sample, sequenced in a study of shared clonotypes between healthy human individuals. This table comes from immunoSEQ multiplex PCR, and its TCRdb copy is limited to in-frame clones, with some not included. Found here are roughly 2,000,000 clones, over 85% of them singletons; the top ten hold around 1.7%. In the naive CD8 group, cells lacked CD45RO and were positively selected for CCR7, so terminally differentiated effector memory CD45RA+ cells were left out. Sample: naive CD8+ T cells from PBMCs. Receptors originate from a man younger than 35 in good health. Some clones in this sample may be carry-over from other donors' samples.

The genes are TRBV5-5 and TRBJ2-7; perhaps TRBD1 as D (5 bases). CDR3 length: 12 amino acids. From germline, CDR1 is SGHKS and CDR2 YYEKEE (reference sequence). V dropped 3 bases and J dropped 11 bases, with 15 bases sitting between them. CDR3 residues: CASSYSGQGKYF. DNA of the CDR3: TGTGCCAGCAGCTATTCTGGGCAGGGTAAGTACTTC.

J is TRBJ1-1 and V is TRBV11-2, with unresolved D. Germline values: CDR1 SGHAT, CDR2 FQNNGV. This CDR3 region has 13 residues. V was trimmed by 3 bases and J by 3 bases, leaving 8 bases between them. In DNA form, the CDR3 reads TGTGCCAGCAGCTTGGCCCGGGACACTGAAGCTTTCTTT. It specifies CASSLARDTEAFF. The whole variable domain, filled in from reference TRBV11-2 and TRBJ1-1, reads EAGVAQSPRYKIIEKRQSVAFWCNPISGHATLYWYQQILGQGPKLLIQFQNNGVVDDSQLPKDRFSAERLKGVDSTLKIQPAKLEDSAVYLCASSLARDTEAFFGQGTRLTVV.

This clone was counted a single time. This chain uses TRBV28 with TRBJ2-2, with D maybe TRBD1 (6 bases). V gave up 3 bases and J gave up 3 bases, with 20 bases separating them. The CDR3 consists of 18 residues. Germline CDR1 reads MDHEN; CDR2 reads SYDVKM. CDR3 nucleotides: TGTGCCAGCAGTTTCCCCCCCCATCGACAGGTTTACACCGGGGAGCTGTTTTTT. It is translated as CASSFPPHRQVYTGELFF.

This clone has a single count. V usage is TRBV15 and J usage is TRBJ2-2; D unclear. The CDR3 length is 17 residues. The V gene lost 1 base and the J gene lost 4 bases, with 16 bases spanning the gap. The germline V gene encodes CDR1 LNHNV and CDR2 YYDKDF (reference sequence). DNA of the CDR3: TGTGCCACCAGCAGAGGTCGCGGCTTTCCTTTCACCGGGGAGCTGTTTTTT. Translating gives CATSRGRGFPFTGELFF.

The V call is TRBV28, the J call TRBJ2-1; 9 bases fit TRBD2. This CDR3 has 15 residues. CDR1 and CDR2 (germline): MDHEN, SYDVKM. V gave up 5 bases and J gave up 2 bases; unmatched junction bases: 4. CDR3 protein: CASSAGLATYNEQFF. CDR3 DNA sequence: TGTGCCAGCAGTGCAGGACTAGCGACCTACAATGAGCAGTTCTTC.

This chain uses TRBV25-1 with TRBJ2-5; D is perhaps TRBD2 (6 bases). Germline loops: CDR1 MGHDK, CDR2 SYGVNS. Trimming cost V 8 bases and J 5 bases, with 27 bases left between them. CDR3 length equals 17 residues. CDR3 residues: CASGPFTVLNRGETQYF. The CDR3 coding sequence is TGTGCCAGCGGCCCCTTTACGGTTCTCAACCGGGGGGAGACCCAGTACTTC.

The rearrangement links TRBV28 to TRBJ2-7; D might be TRBD1 (6 bases). The CDR3 contains 14 residues. The V and J ends lost 5 bases and 0 bases respectively, with 11 bases between them. The germline V gene has CDR1 MDHEN and CDR2 SYDVKM. Written as DNA, the CDR3 is TGTGCCAGCAGTCCGTGGGACACCTCCTACGAGCAGTACTTC. Residues: CASSPWDTSYEQYF.

This chain links TRBV27 with TRBJ2-3; D is unresolved. The CDR3 length is 16 residues. Per germline, CDR1 MNHEY and CDR2 SMNVEV (reference sequence). Trimming removed 4 bases from V and 1 base from J, with 15 bases in between. CDR3 nucleotide sequence: TGTGCCAGCAGTTCCCGGCGTCTATCGGGCACAGATACGCAGTATTTT. This encodes CASSSRRLSGTDTQYF.

The chain couples TRBV27 to TRBJ2-3; D is perhaps TRBD1 or TRBD2 (5 bases each). With 4 bases removed from V and 1 base from J, the gap between germline ends came to 9 bases. Germline V CDR1 and CDR2: MNHEY, SMNVEV (reference sequence). This CDR3 is 14 amino acids long. CDR3 coding DNA: TGTGCCAGCAGTTGGGGGATCGGCACAGATACGCAGTATTTT. Its protein product is CASSWGIGTDTQYF.

The V call is TRBV7-8, the J call TRBJ2-2; D ambiguous. Germline CDR1 reads SGHVS; CDR2 reads FQNEAQ. V lost 0 bases to trimming and J lost 3 bases, with 8 bases between them. The CDR3 sequence is 15 residues long. For the CDR3, the DNA is TGTGCCAGCAGCTTAGCGCGGCTCCACACCGGGGAGCTGTTTTTT. Amino acids: CASSLARLHTGELFF.

The chain recombines TRBV7-8 with TRBJ2-2, with D uncertain. The CDR3 has 14 residues. Trimming took 1 base from V and 0 from J, leaving 3 bases between them. Germline V gene lookup returns CDR1 SGHVS and CDR2 FQNEAQ. This CDR3 is CASSLGTNTGELFF. The CDR3 coding sequence is TGTGCCAGCAGCTTAGGCACGAACACCGGGGAGCTGTTTTTT.